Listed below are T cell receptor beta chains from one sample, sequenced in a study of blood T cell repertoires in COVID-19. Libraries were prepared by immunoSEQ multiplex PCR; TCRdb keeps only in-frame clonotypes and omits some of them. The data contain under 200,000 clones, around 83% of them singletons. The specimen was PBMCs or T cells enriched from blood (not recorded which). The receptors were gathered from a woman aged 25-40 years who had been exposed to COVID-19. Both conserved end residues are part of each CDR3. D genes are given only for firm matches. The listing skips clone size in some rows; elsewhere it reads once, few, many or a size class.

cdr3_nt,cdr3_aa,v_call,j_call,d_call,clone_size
TGTGCCAGCAGCTTTGCAGAGAACACTGAAGCTTTCTTT,CASSFAENTEAFF,TRBV11-2,TRBJ1-1,.,.
TGTGCCAGCAGCAAAGGGGGGACAGGGGATGGCTACACCTTC,CASSKGGTGDGYTF,TRBV21-1,TRBJ1-2,.,few
TGTGCCAGCAGGGAGCCGGGACAGGGTAGAGAAAAACTGTTTTTT,CASREPGQGREKLFF,TRBV2,TRBJ1-4,TRBD1,.
TGTGCCAGCAGCTCCCGGCTAGCAGTCTCCTACAATGAGCAGTTCTTC,CASSSRLAVSYNEQFF,TRBV7-9,TRBJ2-1,.,.
TGTGCCAGTAGTATCGGTTGGACAGTCGGTCACGGGGCTGAAGCTTTCTTT,CASSIGWTVGHGAEAFF,TRBV19,TRBJ1-1,.,.
TGTGCCAGCAGCTTCGGTGTCGGCGAGCAGTACTTC,CASSFGVGEQYF,TRBV11-2,TRBJ2-7,.,many
TGTGCCACCAGCAGAGATGGCGGGGCAGGGGGAAATGAAAAACTGTTTTTT,CATSRDGGAGGNEKLFF,TRBV15,TRBJ1-4,TRBD1,.
TGTGCCAGCAGCCAAATCGGTGATCAGCCCCAGCATTTT,CASSQIGDQPQHF,TRBV4-2,TRBJ1-5,.,.
TGCGCCAGCAGCCAAATGGTCGTAGCAGACGAGCAGTACTTC,CASSQMVVADEQYF,TRBV4-1,TRBJ2-7,.,.
TGTGCCAGTAGTACCACAGGGGTCACTGAAGCTTTCTTT,CASSTTGVTEAFF,TRBV19,TRBJ1-1,TRBD1,.
TGTGCTAGCAGCTTATCAGGGAACACCGGGGAGCTGTTTTTT,CASSLSGNTGELFF,TRBV7-7,TRBJ2-2,.,.
TGCGCCAGCAGCTCCGGGACAGGCAACAATCAGCCCCAGCATTTT,CASSSGTGNNQPQHF,TRBV5-1,TRBJ1-5,TRBD1,.
TGTGCCAGCTCACCACCAGGGGACAGAAATTATCAGCCCCAGCATTTT,CASSPPGDRNYQPQHF,TRBV18,TRBJ1-5,TRBD1,.
TGTGCCAGCAGCTTGTTGTTCCAGAATCAGCCCCAGCATTTT,CASSLLFQNQPQHF,TRBV5-5,TRBJ1-5,.,.
TGTGCCAGCAGCTTAACTAGGGGCAGGGGGCGCGGCACAGATACGCAGTATTTT,CASSLTRGRGRGTDTQYF,TRBV7-3,TRBJ2-3,TRBD1,.
TGTGCCAGCAGTTACCGGGGACTCCGGAACACTGAAGCTTTCTTT,CASSYRGLRNTEAFF,TRBV6-2/TRBV6-3,TRBJ1-1,.,.